A single sample is the source of the 8 T cell receptor beta chains below, sequenced in a study of siplizumab effects on memory and regulatory T cells. Some clones are missing from TCRdb's copy, which holds only in-frame ones; the method was immunoSEQ multiplex PCR. The table lists some 100,000 clones, just over 90% of them singletons. Sequencing used Tregs sorted from blood. These receptor sequences come from a human donor in good health.

The genes are TRBV6-5 and TRBJ2-1; 10 bases agree with TRBD1. CDR1 and CDR2 from the germline V gene are MNHEY and SVGAGI. The CDR3 totals 15 residues. V was clipped by 6 bases and J by 1 base; unmatched bases: 3. The CDR3 DNA is TGTGCCAGCAGCTGGACAGGGGGTTCCTACAATGAGCAGTTCTTC. Translated: CASSWTGGSYNEQFF.

This clone showed up just once. This rearrangement joins TRBV18 to TRBJ2-2, with TRBD1 matching over 7 bases. Trimming cost V 3 bases and J 5 bases; bases outside gene matches: 12. The V gene's germline CDR1 is KGHSH and CDR2 LQKENI. The CDR3 spans 17 residues. The CDR3 DNA reads as TGTGCCAGCTCACCTCGTAGACAGGGAAATAAAACCGGGGAGCTGTTTTTT. Protein: CASSPRRQGNKTGELFF.

This clone turned up a few times. This chain connects TRBV18 to TRBJ1-1, with a possible D match to TRBD1 (5 bases). This CDR3 has 13 amino acids. V lost 8 bases, J lost 1 base, and 11 bases lay in between. Germline V gives CDR1 KGHSH, CDR2 LQKENI. CDR3 region: CASLGGSNTEAFF. CDR3 DNA sequence: TGTGCCAGCCTGGGGGGATCGAACACTGAAGCTTTCTTT.

This chain links TRBV14 with TRBJ2-1, with 9 bases lining up with TRBD2. The CDR3 is made up of 15 amino acids. J lost 9 bases, V lost 1 base, and 7 bases had no gene match. Per germline, CDR1 SGHDN and CDR2 FVKESK. CDR3 sequence: CASSQGLAGLFEQFF. The CDR3 DNA is TGTGCCAGCAGCCAAGGGCTAGCGGGATTGTTTGAGCAGTTCTTC.

This rearrangement joins TRBV7-8 to TRBJ2-5; D possibly corresponds to TRBD1 (6 bases). V was pared by 2 bases and J by 0 bases, with 13 bases between. The CDR3 is made up of 16 amino acids. CDR1 and CDR2 (germline): SGHVS, FQNEAQ. Here the CDR3 reads CASSLSTGTHQETQYF. As DNA, the CDR3 is TGTGCCAGCAGCTTAAGTACCGGGACACACCAAGAGACCCAGTACTTC.

J is TRBJ2-3 and V is TRBV27; 12 bases match TRBD2. J was trimmed by 0 bases and V by 2 bases; bases with no gene match: 12. This CDR3 spans 20 amino acids. Germline V lookup: CDR1 MNHEY, CDR2 SMNVEV (reference sequence). The CDR3 DNA is TGTGCCAGCAGTTTAGGGGTCGGGCTAGCGGGAGGGCCAAGCACAGATACGCAGTATTTT. Translating gives CASSLGVGLAGGPSTDTQYF.

V is TRBV19 and J is TRBJ1-4; 7 bases line up with TRBD1. After removal of 3 bases from V and 5 bases from J, the junction contained 6 bases not matched to a gene. The germline CDR1 and CDR2 sequences are LNHDA and SQIVND (reference sequence). The CDR3 extends over 15 amino acids. The CDR3 DNA reads as TGTGCCAGTAGTATGACGGGGACAGCGAATGAAAAACTGTTTTTT. Residues: CASSMTGTANEKLFF.

The chain employs TRBV28 and TRBJ2-7; TRBD1 aligns across 9 bases. The germline V gene has CDR1 MDHEN and CDR2 SYDVKM. The CDR3 loop spans 15 amino acids. Losses at the gene ends were 4 bases for V and 3 bases for J; bases not matched to a gene: 7. CDR3 in amino acids: CASSSTGTGFYEQYF. CDR3 DNA sequence: TGTGCCAGCAGTTCCACCGGGACAGGGTTCTACGAGCAGTACTTC.